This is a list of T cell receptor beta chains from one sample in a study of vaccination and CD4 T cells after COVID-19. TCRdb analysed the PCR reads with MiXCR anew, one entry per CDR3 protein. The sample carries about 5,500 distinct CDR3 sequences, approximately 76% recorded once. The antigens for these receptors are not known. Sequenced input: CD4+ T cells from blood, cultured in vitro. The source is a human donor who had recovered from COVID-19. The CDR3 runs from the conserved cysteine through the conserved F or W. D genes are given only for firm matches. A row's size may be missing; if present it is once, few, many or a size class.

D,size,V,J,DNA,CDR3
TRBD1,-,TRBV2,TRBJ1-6,TGTGCCAGCGCCTTGATTCGGGCAGGGGGAGCAAATTCACCCCTCCACTTT,CASALIRAGGANSPLHF
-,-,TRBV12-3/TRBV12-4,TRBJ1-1,TGTGCCAGCAGCGACCAGATGGAAACTGAAGCTTTCTTT,CASSDQMETEAFF
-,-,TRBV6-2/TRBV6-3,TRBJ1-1,TGTGCCAGCAGTAACAATTTAGAGAACACTGAAGCTTTCTTT,CASSNNLENTEAFF
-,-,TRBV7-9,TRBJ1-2,TGTGCCAGCAGCTTCGACGGGGCCGACTATGGCTACACCTTC,CASSFDGADYGYTF
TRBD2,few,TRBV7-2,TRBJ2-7,TGTGCCAGCAGCTTCGGAAGCGGGGGGACCTACTACGAGCAGTACTTC,CASSFGSGGTYYEQYF
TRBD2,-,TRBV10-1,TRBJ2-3,TGCGCCAGCAGTGCCTCCGGGACTAGCGGGGGCCGCACAGATACGCAGTATTTT,CASSASGTSGGRTDTQYF
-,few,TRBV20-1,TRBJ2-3,TGCAGCGCCCGGCCTCCGAGTCTCACAGATACGCAGTATTTT,CSARPPSLTDTQYF
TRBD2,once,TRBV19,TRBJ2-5,TGTGCCAGTAGTATAGATCGAACTAGCGGGAAAGAGACCCAGTACTTC,CASSIDRTSGKETQYF
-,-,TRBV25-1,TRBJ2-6,TGTGCCAGCAGTGGGGTAGGGGCTGGGGCCAACGTCCTGACTTTC,CASSGVGAGANVLTF
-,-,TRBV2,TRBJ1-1,TGTGCCAGCAGTGAGGGGTGGACAGCTTTCTTT,CASSEGWTAFF
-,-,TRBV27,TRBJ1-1,TGTGCCAGCAGTTCTCCGTTTGCATCGGGACCGTTGAACACTGAAGCTTTCTTT,CASSSPFASGPLNTEAFF
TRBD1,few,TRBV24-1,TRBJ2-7,TGTGCCACCAGTGACCCTGACAGGGCTTACGAGCAGTACTTC,CATSDPDRAYEQYF
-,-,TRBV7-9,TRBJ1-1,TGTGCCAGCAGCCCGACGGTTGGCACTGAAGCTTTCTTT,CASSPTVGTEAFF
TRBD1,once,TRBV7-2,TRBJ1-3,TGTGCCAGCAGCTTATACATGGCAGGGGGCTCTGGAAACACCATATATTTT,CASSLYMAGGSGNTIYF
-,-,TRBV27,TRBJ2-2,TGTGCCAGCAGTTTTTGGGGAGGCGAGGAGCTGTTTTTT,CASSFWGGEELFF
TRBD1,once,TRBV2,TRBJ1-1,TGTGCCAGCAGCATGAGGGACAGGAACACTGAAGCTTTCTTT,CASSMRDRNTEAFF
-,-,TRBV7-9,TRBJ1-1,TGTGCCAGCAGCTTAGAAGGGTTCTACACTGAAGCTTTCTTT,CASSLEGFYTEAFF
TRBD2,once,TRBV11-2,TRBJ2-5,TGTGCCAGCGGAGCTTCGGCGGGAGAGGGGGAGACCCAGTACTTC,CASGASAGEGETQYF
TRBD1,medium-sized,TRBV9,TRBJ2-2,TGTGCCAGCAGCTACCGGGACAGGGCGAACACCGGGGAGCTGTTTTTT,CASSYRDRANTGELFF
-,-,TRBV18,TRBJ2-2,TGTGCCAGCTCACCACCTCGGGATCGGAACACCGGGGAGCTGTTTTTT,CASSPPRDRNTGELFF
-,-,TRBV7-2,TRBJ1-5,TGTGCCAGCAGCCTAACAGGGAATCAGCCCCAGCATTTT,CASSLTGNQPQHF
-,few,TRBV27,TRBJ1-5,TGTGCCAGCAGTTTCGGGGGGGGAGGTCAGCCCCAGCATTTT,CASSFGGGGQPQHF
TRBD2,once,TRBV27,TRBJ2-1,TGTGCCAGCAGTTTTTTGGGGACTAGCGACTTCAATGAGCAGTTCTTC,CASSFLGTSDFNEQFF
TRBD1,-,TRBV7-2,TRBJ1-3,TGTGCCAGCAGCAGCACCAGGGGGCCTGGAAACACCATATATTTT,CASSSTRGPGNTIYF
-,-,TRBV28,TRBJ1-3,TGTGCCAGCAGTTTACAGGTGGGCTCTGGAAACACCATATATTTT,CASSLQVGSGNTIYF
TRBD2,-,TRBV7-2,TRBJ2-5,TGTGCCAGCAGCTTAGGGGGCGGGAGGGCGGAGACCCAGTACTTC,CASSLGGGRAETQYF
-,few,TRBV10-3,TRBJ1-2,TGTGCCATCAGCGACAGAGGCTATGGCTACACCTTC,CAISDRGYGYTF
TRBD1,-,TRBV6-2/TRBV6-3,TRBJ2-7,TGTGCCAGCAGTTACGGGGGGACAGGGCCCGGCGAGCAGTACTTC,CASSYGGTGPGEQYF
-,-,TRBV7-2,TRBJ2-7,TGTGCCAGCAGCTTAGGCGGGGCAGGTGTAGACGAGCAGTACTTC,CASSLGGAGVDEQYF
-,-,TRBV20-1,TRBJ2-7,TGCAGTGCTAGAGGGTCCGGACTCTCCTACGAGCAGTACTTC,CSARGSGLSYEQYF
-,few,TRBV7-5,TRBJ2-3,-,CISVPAGRGDTDTQYF
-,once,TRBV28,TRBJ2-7,TGTGCCAGCAGTTTATGGGCGGTGAGCTCCTACGAGCAGTACTTC,CASSLWAVSSYEQYF
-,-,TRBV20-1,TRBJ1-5,TGCAGTGCTATCTCCGGCAGGCCCAATCAGCCCCAGCATTTT,CSAISGRPNQPQHF
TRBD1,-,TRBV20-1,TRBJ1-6,TGCAGTGCTAGAGGGTCAGGGGGCTCCAAGAATTCACCCCTCCACTTT,CSARGSGGSKNSPLHF
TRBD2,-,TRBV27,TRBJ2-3,TGTGCCAGCAGTGCCAGACTAGCGGGAGGGCCGAGGGGTACAGATACGCAGTATTTT,CASSARLAGGPRGTDTQYF
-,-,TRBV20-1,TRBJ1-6,TGCAGTGCTAGACCCCATAATTCACCCCTCCACTTT,CSARPHNSPLHF
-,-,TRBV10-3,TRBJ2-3,TGTGCCATCAGCCAAGGGGCAGCAGATACGCAGTATTTT,CAISQGAADTQYF
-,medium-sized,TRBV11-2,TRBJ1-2,TGTGCCAGCAGCTTTCGGGTACAGGGCTCGTTCGGCTACACCTTC,CASSFRVQGSFGYTF
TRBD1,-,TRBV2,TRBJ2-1,TGTGCCAGCAGTGAGTTCATTGCGGGACAGGGGGCTTCGGACTACAATGAGCAGTTCTTC,CASSEFIAGQGASDYNEQFF
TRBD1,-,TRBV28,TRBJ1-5,TGTGCCAGCAGTTGGGACAGGGCTCAGCCCCAGCATTTT,CASSWDRAQPQHF
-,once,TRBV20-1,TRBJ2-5,TGCAGTGCTAGAGATAGCTCGGGGGCTTGGCAAGAGACCCAGTACTTC,CSARDSSGAWQETQYF
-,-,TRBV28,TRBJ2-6,TGTGCCAGCAGTGCGGGTCTCTCTGGGGCCAACGTCCTGACTTTC,CASSAGLSGANVLTF
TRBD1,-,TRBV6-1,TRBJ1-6,TGTGCCAGCAGCAGGGGGCAGTATAATTCACCCCTCCACTTT,CASSRGQYNSPLHF
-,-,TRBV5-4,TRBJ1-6,TGTGCCAGCAGCTTGGAACCATATAATTCACCCCTCCACTTT,CASSLEPYNSPLHF
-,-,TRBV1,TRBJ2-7,TGCACCAGCGAGGCTAGCTCCTACGAGCAGTACTTC,CTSEASSYEQYF
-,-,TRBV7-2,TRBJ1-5,TGTGCCAGCAGCCCCGTCAGAGGGATCGGTCAGCCCCAGCATTTT,CASSPVRGIGQPQHF
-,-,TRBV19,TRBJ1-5,TGTGCCAGTACTCTCGAGGGACGGATCAATCAGCCCCAGCATTTT,CASTLEGRINQPQHF
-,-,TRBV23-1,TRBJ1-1,TGCGCCAGCAGTCAATTGTGTCGGGGGGGCACTGAAGCTTTCTTT,CASSQLCRGGTEAFF
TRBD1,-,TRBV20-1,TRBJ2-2,TGCAGTGCTCTCGAACCTTCCGGGACAGGGTACACCGGGGAGCTGTTTTTT,CSALEPSGTGYTGELFF